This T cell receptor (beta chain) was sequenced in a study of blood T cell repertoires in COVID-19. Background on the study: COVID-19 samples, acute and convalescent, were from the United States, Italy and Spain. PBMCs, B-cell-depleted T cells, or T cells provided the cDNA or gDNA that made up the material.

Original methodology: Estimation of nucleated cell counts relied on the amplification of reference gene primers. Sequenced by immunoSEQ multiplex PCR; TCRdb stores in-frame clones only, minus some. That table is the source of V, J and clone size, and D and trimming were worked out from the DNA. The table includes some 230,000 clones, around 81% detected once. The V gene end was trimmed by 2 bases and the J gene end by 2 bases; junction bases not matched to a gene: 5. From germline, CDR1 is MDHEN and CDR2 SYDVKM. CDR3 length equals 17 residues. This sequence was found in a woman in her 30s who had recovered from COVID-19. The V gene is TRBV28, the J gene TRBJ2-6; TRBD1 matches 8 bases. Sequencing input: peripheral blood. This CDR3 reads CASSLDRGSTGANVLTF. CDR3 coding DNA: TGTGCCAGCAGTTTAGACAGGGGCTCCACTGGGGCCAACGTCCTGACTTTC.